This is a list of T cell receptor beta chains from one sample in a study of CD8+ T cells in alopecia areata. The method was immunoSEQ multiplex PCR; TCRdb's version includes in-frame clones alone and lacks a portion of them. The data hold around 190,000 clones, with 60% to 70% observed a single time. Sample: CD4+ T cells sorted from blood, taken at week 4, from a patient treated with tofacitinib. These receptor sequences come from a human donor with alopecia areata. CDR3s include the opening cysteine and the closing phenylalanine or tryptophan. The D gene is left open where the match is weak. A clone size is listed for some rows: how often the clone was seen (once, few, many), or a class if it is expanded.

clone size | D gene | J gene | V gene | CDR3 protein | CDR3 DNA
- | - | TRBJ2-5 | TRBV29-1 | CSVLLRSQETQYF | TGCAGCGTTCTCCTCCGGAGCCAAGAGACCCAGTACTTC
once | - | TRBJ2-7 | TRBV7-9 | CASIPGDTLAEQYF | TGTGCCAGCATCCCCGGGGACACCCTCGCCGAGCAGTACTTC
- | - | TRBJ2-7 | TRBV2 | CASSYSSYEQYF | TGTGCCAGCAGCTATAGCTCCTACGAGCAGTACTTC
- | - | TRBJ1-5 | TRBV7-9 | CASSPSADYQPQHF | TGTGCCAGCAGCCCCTCGGCAGATTATCAGCCCCAGCATTTT
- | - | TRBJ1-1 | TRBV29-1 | CSVRRTRSTEAFF | TGCAGCGTCCGACGGACGCGGAGCACTGAAGCTTTCTTT
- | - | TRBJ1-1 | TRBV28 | CASTTRTEAFF | TGTGCCAGCACCACCCGGACTGAAGCTTTCTTT
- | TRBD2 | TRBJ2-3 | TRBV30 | CAWSQRLAGVGTDTQYF | TGTGCCTGGAGCCAAAGACTAGCGGGAGTCGGCACAGATACGCAGTATTTT
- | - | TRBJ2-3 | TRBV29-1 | CSHPTFRGTDTQYF | TGCAGCCACCCCACGTTTCGGGGGACAGATACGCAGTATTTT
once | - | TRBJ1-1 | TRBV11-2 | CASSLGQFNTEAFF | TGTGCCAGCAGCTTAGGACAGTTCAACACTGAAGCTTTCTTT
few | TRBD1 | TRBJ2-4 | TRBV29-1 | CSVEDIGTGSKNIQYF | TGCAGCGTTGAAGATATTGGGACAGGGAGCAAAAACATTCAGTACTTC
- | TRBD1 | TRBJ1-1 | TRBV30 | CAWRDRGNTEAFF | TGTGCCTGGAGAGACAGGGGGAACACTGAAGCTTTCTTT
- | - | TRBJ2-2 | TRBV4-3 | CASSPRAAGELFF | TGCGCCAGCAGCCCCAGAGCAGCCGGGGAGCTGTTTTTT
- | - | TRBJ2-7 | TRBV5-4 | CASSSPTGDYEQYF | TGTGCCAGCAGCAGCCCGACAGGCGACTACGAGCAGTACTTC
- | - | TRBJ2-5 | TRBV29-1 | CSVDRQGKTQYF | TGCAGCGTTGATAGGCAGGGAAAGACCCAGTACTTC
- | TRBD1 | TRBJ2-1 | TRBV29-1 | CSVGSGGTLYNEQFF | TGCAGCGTTGGGTCAGGGGGTACACTCTACAATGAGCAGTTCTTC
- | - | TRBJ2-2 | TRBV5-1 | CASSLQGNTGELFF | TGCGCCAGCAGTCTGCAGGGGAACACCGGGGAGCTGTTTTTT
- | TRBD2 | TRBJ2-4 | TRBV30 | CAWSVGASGLLAKNIQYF | TGTGCCTGGAGTGTTGGGGCTAGCGGACTATTAGCCAAAAACATTCAGTACTTC
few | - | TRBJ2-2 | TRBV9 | CASSAHTVGELFF | TGTGCCAGCAGCGCCCACACGGTCGGGGAGCTGTTTTTT
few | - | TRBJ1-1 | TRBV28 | CASSLSWERAYTEAFF | TGTGCCAGCAGTTTATCCTGGGAAAGAGCTTACACTGAAGCTTTCTTT
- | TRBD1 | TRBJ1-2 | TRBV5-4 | CASSSTGGVGYTF | TGTGCCAGCAGCTCGACAGGGGGGGTTGGCTACACCTTC
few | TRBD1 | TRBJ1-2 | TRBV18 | CASSSTTGRTYGYTF | TGTGCCAGCTCATCCACGACAGGGAGGACCTATGGCTACACCTTC
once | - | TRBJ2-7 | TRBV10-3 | CAISDRGLIYEQYF | TGTGCCATCAGTGACCGAGGACTCATCTACGAGCAGTACTTC
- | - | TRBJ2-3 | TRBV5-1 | CASSTGQFQGTDTQYF | TGCGCCAGCAGCACAGGACAGTTTCAGGGCACAGATACGCAGTATTTT
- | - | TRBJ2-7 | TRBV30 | CAWSVQTGYEQYF | TGTGCCTGGAGTGTACAAACTGGATACGAGCAGTACTTC
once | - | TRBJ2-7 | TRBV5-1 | CASSPAGYEQYF | TGCGCCAGCAGCCCCGCCGGATACGAGCAGTACTTC
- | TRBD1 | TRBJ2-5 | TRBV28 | CASSLGGAGGTQYF | TGTGCCAGCAGTTTAGGAGGCGCAGGGGGGACCCAGTACTTC
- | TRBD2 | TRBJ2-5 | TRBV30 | CAFGLALRGETQYF | TGTGCCTTTGGACTAGCGCTAAGGGGAGAGACCCAGTACTTC
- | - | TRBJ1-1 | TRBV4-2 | CASSLHPTGPEAFF | TGTGCCAGCAGCCTACACCCGACGGGGCCTGAAGCTTTCTTT
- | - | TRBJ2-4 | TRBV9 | CASSVNMDSNIQYF | TGTGCCAGCAGCGTGAACATGGACAGCAACATTCAGTACTTC
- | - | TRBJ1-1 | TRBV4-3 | CASSQDRGNTEAFF | TGCGCCAGCAGCCAAGATCGAGGTAACACTGAAGCTTTCTTT
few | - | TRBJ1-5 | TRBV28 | CASSMPPNQPQHF | TGTGCCAGCAGTATGCCCCCCAATCAGCCCCAGCATTTT
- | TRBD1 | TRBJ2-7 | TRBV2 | CASRRSGTGLYEQYF | TGTGCCAGCAGACGATCCGGGACAGGGCTATATGAGCAGTACTTC
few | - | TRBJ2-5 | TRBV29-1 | CSVGGSGETQYF | TGCAGCGTCGGGGGATCGGGAGAGACCCAGTACTTC
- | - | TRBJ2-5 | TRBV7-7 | CASSLDPGQTQYF | TGTGCTAGCAGCTTAGACCCCGGCCAGACCCAGTACTTC
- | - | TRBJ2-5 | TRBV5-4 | CASSRTERETQYF | TGTGCCAGCAGTCGGACAGAGAGGGAGACCCAGTACTTC
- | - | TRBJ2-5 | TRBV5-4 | CASSLDATGTQYF | TGTGCCAGCAGCTTGGACGCCACGGGGACCCAGTACTTC
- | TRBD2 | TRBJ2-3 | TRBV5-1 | CASSLDSGRSDTQYF | TGCGCCAGCAGTTTAGATAGCGGGAGATCAGATACGCAGTATTTT
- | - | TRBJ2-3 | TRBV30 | CAWRRVLNIQYTQYF | TGTGCCTGGAGGAGGGTACTAAATATACAATATACGCAGTATTTT
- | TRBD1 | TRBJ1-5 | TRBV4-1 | CASSQGDRVEQPQHF | TGCGCCAGCAGCCAGGGAGACAGGGTGGAGCAGCCCCAGCATTTT
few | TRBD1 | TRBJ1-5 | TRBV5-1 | CASSPSDRSNQPQHF | TGCGCCAGCAGCCCTTCGGACAGGAGCAATCAGCCCCAGCATTTT
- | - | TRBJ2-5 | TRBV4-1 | CASSQVGSGKFQETQYF | TGCGCCAGCAGCCAAGTTGGTTCAGGAAAGTTCCAAGAGACCCAGTACTTC
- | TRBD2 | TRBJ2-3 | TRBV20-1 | CSGPTSGTQYF | TGCAGTGGTCCGACTAGCGGAACGCAGTATTTT
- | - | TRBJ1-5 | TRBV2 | CASSIEGRLSQPQHF | TGTGCCAGCAGTATCGAAGGGAGGTTGAGTCAGCCCCAGCATTTT
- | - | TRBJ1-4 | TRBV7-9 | CASSLTGTTNEKLFF | TGTGCCAGCAGCTTGACCGGGACAACTAATGAAAAACTGTTTTTT
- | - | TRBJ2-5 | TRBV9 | CASSLQTGQETQYF | TGTGCCAGCAGCCTACAGACAGGCCAAGAGACCCAGTACTTC
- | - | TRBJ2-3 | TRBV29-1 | CSVGGLSSTDTQYF | TGCAGCGTCGGTGGGCTTTCTAGCACAGATACGCAGTATTTT
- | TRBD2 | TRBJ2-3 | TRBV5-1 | CASSLPTSGTDTQYF | TGCGCCAGCAGCTTGCCAACTAGCGGAACAGATACGCAGTATTTT
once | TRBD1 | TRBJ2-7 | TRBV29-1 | CSVGTASYEQYF | TGCAGCGTCGGGACAGCTTCCTACGAGCAGTACTTC